This is a list of T cell receptor beta chains from one sample in a study of shared clonotypes between healthy human individuals. The data were produced by immunoSEQ multiplex PCR, yet TCRdb's version contains in-frame clones alone and is incomplete. Among about 460,000 clones listed, around 77% were seen once. Sequencing input: PBMCs. The receptor set was obtained from a woman aged 35 to 49 in good health. Some clones in this sample may be carry-over from other donors' samples. The CDR3 runs from the conserved cysteine through the conserved F or W. A D gene is named only where the DNA matches it firmly. The size field is filled for only some rows; it gives once, few, many or a size class.

D | J | V | size | CDR3 | DNA
NA | TRBJ1-5 | TRBV5-6 | NA | CASSFGSNNQPQHF | TGTGCCAGCAGCTTCGGATCCAACAATCAGCCCCAGCATTTT
NA | TRBJ2-7 | TRBV7-9 | many | CASSLSPLGVDFLREQYF | TGTGCCAGCAGCTTATCTCCTTTGGGAGTCGATTTCCTACGTGAGCAGTACTTC
TRBD2 | TRBJ2-7 | TRBV2 | NA | CASSNGGRVMNEQYF | TGTGCCAGCTCAAACGGCGGGAGGGTAATGAACGAGCAGTACTTC
NA | TRBJ1-4 | TRBV14 | many | CASSQGGSEKLFF | TGTGCCAGCAGCCAAGGCGGAAGTGAAAAACTGTTTTTT
TRBD1 | TRBJ1-5 | TRBV2 | few | CASMGGQDSNQPQHF | TGTGCCAGCATGGGGGGACAGGATAGCAATCAGCCCCAGCATTTT
TRBD1 | TRBJ1-5 | TRBV5-5 | NA | CASSRGPGQGNGPQHF | TGTGCCAGCAGCCGCGGGCCGGGACAGGGTAATGGGCCCCAGCATTTT
NA | TRBJ1-2 | TRBV28 | many | CASSVLTATNYGYTF | TGTGCCAGCAGCGTACTGACCGCCACTAACTATGGCTACACCTTC
NA | TRBJ2-7 | TRBV4-3 | many | CASSLPSPESSYEQYF | TGCGCCAGCAGCCTTCCGAGTCCCGAAAGCTCCTACGAGCAGTACTTC
TRBD1 | TRBJ2-1 | TRBV5-1 | NA | CASSLAMGGQGSNEQFF | TGCGCCAGCAGCTTGGCAATGGGGGGACAGGGATCCAATGAGCAGTTCTTC
TRBD1 | TRBJ1-1 | TRBV5-5 | NA | CASSRDRGNTEAFF | TGTGCCAGCAGCCGGGACAGGGGGAACACTGAAGCTTTCTTT
TRBD1 | TRBJ1-5 | TRBV29-1 | NA | CSVEDPGTGEHF | TGCAGCGTTGAAGACCCCGGGACAGGTGAGCATTTT
TRBD2 | TRBJ2-7 | TRBV18 | NA | CASSEAGTPYEQYF | TGTGCCAGCTCAGAAGCGGGAACCCCCTACGAGCAGTACTTC
TRBD2 | TRBJ2-7 | TRBV27 | NA | CASSLVTSGTYEQYF | TGTGCCAGCAGTTTAGTGACTAGCGGGACGTACGAGCAGTACTTC
TRBD1 | TRBJ1-3 | TRBV7-2 | NA | CASSLSLGWDRAGNTIYF | TGTGCCAGCAGCTTAAGCCTCGGATGGGACAGGGCTGGAAACACCATATATTTT
NA | TRBJ1-4 | TRBV27 | NA | CASRQTGSEKLFF | TGTGCCAGCAGACAAACAGGGAGTGAAAAACTGTTTTTT
NA | TRBJ1-1 | TRBV28 | few | CASSGGHSNTEAFF | TGTGCCAGCAGCGGGGGACATTCGAACACTGAAGCTTTCTTT
TRBD1 | TRBJ1-5 | TRBV6-1 | NA | CASSGPPGTGSNQPQHF | TGTGCCAGCAGTGGCCCGCCCGGGACAGGAAGCAATCAGCCCCAGCATTTT
NA | TRBJ2-2 | TRBV18 | NA | CASSPNNPGLNTGELFF | TGTGCCAGCTCACCAAATAACCCGGGACTGAACACCGGGGAGCTGTTTTTT
NA | TRBJ2-5 | TRBV30 | NA | CAWSVLGHSQETQYF | TGTGCCTGGAGTGTACTCGGACACAGCCAAGAGACACAGTACTTC
NA | TRBJ2-7 | TRBV7-3 | NA | CASSFTARGEQYF | TGCGCCAGCAGCTTTACGGCACGGGGCGAGCAGTACTTC
NA | TRBJ2-5 | TRBV28 | NA | CASRRTVQETQYF | TGTGCCAGCAGAAGGACGGTGCAAGAGACCCAGTACTTC
NA | TRBJ2-7 | TRBV7-9 | NA | CASSFGQSFTYEQYF | TGTGCCAGCAGCTTCGGACAGTCCTTTACCTACGAGCAGTACTTC
NA | TRBJ1-4 | TRBV7-9 | once | CASSYPREKLFF | TGTGCCAGCAGCTATCCCAGGGAAAAACTGTTTTTT
NA | TRBJ1-2 | TRBV4-2 | NA | CASSQNGGSQYYGCTF | TGTGCCAGCAGCCAAAATGGAGGCAGCCAATACTATGGCTGCACCTTC